This T cell receptor beta chain comes out of a study of response to subunit inactivated influenza vaccine. Each CDR3 protein is one row after TCRdb ran MiXCR on the RT-PCR reads. The table has approximately 530,000 distinct CDR3 sequences, under 8.5% seen once; the top ten hold roughly 14%. This clonotype was observed a few times. V lost 4 bases to trimming and J lost 0 bases, with 11 bases between them. The germline V gene encodes CDR1 SGHDT and CDR2 YYEEEE. CDR3 length equals 15 residues. The sequence was obtained from a man aged 50 to 69 who received an inactivated influenza vaccine. This chain joins TRBV5-6 and TRBJ1-3, with D unresolved. This specimen consisted of PBMCs from blood, obtained less than 30 months after vaccination. CDR3 residues: CASSASRVSGNTIYF. The CDR3 DNA reads TGTGCCAGCAGCGCGAGCAGAGTCTCTGGAAACACCATATATTTT.